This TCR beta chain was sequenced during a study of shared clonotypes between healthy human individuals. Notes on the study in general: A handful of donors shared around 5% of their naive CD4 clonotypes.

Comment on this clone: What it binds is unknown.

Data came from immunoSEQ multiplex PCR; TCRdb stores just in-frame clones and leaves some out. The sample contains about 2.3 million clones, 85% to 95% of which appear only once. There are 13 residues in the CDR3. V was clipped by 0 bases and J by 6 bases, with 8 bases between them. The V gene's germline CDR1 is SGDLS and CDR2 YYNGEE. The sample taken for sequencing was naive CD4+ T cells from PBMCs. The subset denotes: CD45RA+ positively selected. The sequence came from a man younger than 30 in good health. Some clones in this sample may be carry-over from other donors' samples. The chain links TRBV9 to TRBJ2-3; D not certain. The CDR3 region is CASSVARRDTQYF. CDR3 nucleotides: TGTGCCAGCAGCGTAGCTAGACGGGATACGCAGTATTTT. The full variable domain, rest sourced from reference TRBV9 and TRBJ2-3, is DSGVTQTPKHLITATGQRVTLRCSPRSGDLSVYWYQQSLDQGLQFLIQYYNGEERAKGNILERFSAQQFPDLHSELNLSSLELGDSALYFCASSVARRDTQYFGPGTRLTVL.